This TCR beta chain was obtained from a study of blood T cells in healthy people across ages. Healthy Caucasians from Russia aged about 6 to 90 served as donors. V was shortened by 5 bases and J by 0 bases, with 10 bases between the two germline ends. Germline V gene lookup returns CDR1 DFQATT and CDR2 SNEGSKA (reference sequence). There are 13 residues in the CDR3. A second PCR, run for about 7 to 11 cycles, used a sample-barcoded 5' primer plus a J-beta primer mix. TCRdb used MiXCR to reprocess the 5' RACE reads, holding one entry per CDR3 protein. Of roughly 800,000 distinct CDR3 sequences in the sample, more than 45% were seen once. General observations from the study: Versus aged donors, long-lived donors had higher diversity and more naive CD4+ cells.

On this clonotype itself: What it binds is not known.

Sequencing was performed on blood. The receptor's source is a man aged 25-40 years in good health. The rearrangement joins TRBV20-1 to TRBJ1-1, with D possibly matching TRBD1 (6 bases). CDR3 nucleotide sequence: TGCAGTGCTCGGACAGATTTGAACACTGAAGCTTTCTTT. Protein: CSARTDLNTEAFF.